These 31 T cell receptor beta chains share one sample of origin, sequenced in a study of blood T cell repertoires in COVID-19. The table came from immunoSEQ multiplex PCR; TCRdb's copy has only in-frame clones and leaves some out. The profile shows about 23,000 clones, roughly nine tenths of them singletons. Specimen: peripheral blood. These receptors were collected from a human donor in a cohort sampled during active COVID-19.

This chain uses TRBV10-3 with TRBJ2-1, with 14 bases aligning to TRBD2. V shed 4 bases and J 6 bases; nucleotides not matched to a gene: 11. Germline V lookup: CDR1 ENHRY, CDR2 SYGVKD. The CDR3 is 18 residues long. In DNA, the CDR3 is TGTGCCATCAGTGCCCCGCCGGGGACTAGCGGGAGTGGCAATGAGCAGTTCTTC. Its translation is CAISAPPGTSGSGNEQFF.

The gene calls are TRBV7-2 and TRBJ1-1; D remains ambiguous. The CDR3 length is 14 residues. Trimming took 4 bases from V and 4 from J, leaving 13 bases between them. Looked up from germline, CDR1 is SGHTA and CDR2 is FQGNSA. CDR3 protein: CASSSDKGSTEAFF. For the CDR3, the DNA is TGTGCCAGCAGCTCCGACAAAGGGAGCACTGAAGCTTTCTTT.

J is TRBJ2-7 and V is TRBV7-8, with 9 bases aligning to TRBD1. Germline V gene lookup returns CDR1 SGHVS and CDR2 FQNEAQ. The length of the CDR3 is 13 residues. The trim removed 5 bases at V and 6 bases at J, leaving 5 bases unmatched. The CDR3 is CASSQQGAGEQYF. CDR3 DNA sequence: TGTGCCAGCAGCCAACAGGGGGCGGGCGAGCAGTACTTC. Full variable domain (outside the CDR3, taken from reference TRBV7-8 and TRBJ2-7): GAGVSQSPRYKVAKRGQDVALRCDPISGHVSLFWYQQALGQGPEFLTYFQNEAQLDKSGLPSDRFFAERPEGSVSTLKIQRTQQEDSAVYLCASSQQGAGEQYFGPGTRLTVT.

This clone has just one count. The chain employs TRBV6-2 or TRBV6-3 and TRBJ1-1; 7 bases are shared with TRBD1. Germline values: CDR1 MNHEY, CDR2 SVGEGT. The CDR3 covers 13 residues. Trimming at V came to 5 bases and at J to 1 base, leaving 1 base not matched to a gene. The chain's CDR3 is CASSRTGNTEAFF. The DNA of the CDR3 is TGTGCCAGCAGTCGGACAGGGAACACTGAAGCTTTCTTT.

The chain couples TRBV2 to TRBJ2-1; D is perhaps TRBD1 (6 bases). The germline V gene encodes CDR1 SNHLY and CDR2 FYNNEI. The CDR3 runs 16 residues. Trimming cost V 8 bases and J 0 bases, with 17 bases left between them. In DNA form, the CDR3 reads TGTGCCAGCGGCAGGGGTGCTCCTAGCTCCTACAATGAGCAGTTCTTC. Encoded protein: CASGRGAPSSYNEQFF.

The chain uses TRBV18 and TRBJ1-5; D call uncertain. Germline V lookup: CDR1 KGHSH, CDR2 LQKENI. V was clipped by 3 bases and J by 4 bases, with 10 bases between them. The CDR3 runs 14 residues. As DNA, the CDR3 is TGTGCCAGCTCACCCTCCAAACTAAATCAGCCCCAGCATTTT. The encoded protein is CASSPSKLNQPQHF.

This sequence joins TRBV27 and TRBJ1-2; tentatively, D is TRBD1 (5 bases). The germline CDR1 and CDR2 sequences are MNHEY and SMNVEV (reference sequence). V was pared by 3 bases and J by 1 base, with 9 bases between. There are 14 residues in the CDR3. The CDR3 DNA follows: TGTGCCAGCAGTTTTACAGGAAATAACTATGGCTACACCTTC. Translating it yields CASSFTGNNYGYTF.

This clone came up once. V and J are TRBV5-6 and TRBJ2-2, with D possibly matching TRBD1 (6 bases). V lost 5 bases, J lost 4 bases, and 9 bases lay in between. Germline CDR1 is SGHDT and CDR2 is YYEEEE. The CDR3 contains 13 residues. This CDR3 is CASRWGRTGELFF. In nucleotides, the CDR3 is TGTGCCAGCAGGTGGGGGCGCACCGGGGAGCTGTTTTTT. Using reference TRBV5-6 and TRBJ2-2 for the parts outside the CDR3, the full variable domain is DAGVTQSPTHLIKTRGQQVTLRCSPKSGHDTVSWYQQALGQGPQFIFQYYEEEERQRGNFPDRFSGHQFPNYSSELNVNALLLGDSALYLCASRWGRTGELFFGEGSRLTVL.

The CDR3 DNA follows: TGTGCCAGCAGGGGGAGGGGTCCTTATGGCTACACCTTC. The encoded protein is CASRGRGPYGYTF. The rearrangement links TRBV27 to TRBJ1-2; perhaps TRBD1 as D (5 bases). The CDR3 covers 13 residues. Germline CDR1 reads MNHEY; CDR2 reads SMNVEV (reference sequence). Between the trimmed V and J ends, which lost 6 bases and 5 bases, there was a span of 13 bases.

The chain uses TRBV2 and TRBJ2-2; perhaps TRBD2 as D (6 bases). The CDR3 extends over 14 amino acids. The germline V gene has CDR1 SNHLY and CDR2 FYNNEI. V lost 4 bases and J 1 base, leaving 7 bases between the germline ends. DNA of the CDR3: TGTGCCAGCAGTGTGGGGGGGAACACCGGGGAGCTGTTTTTT. Protein product: CASSVGGNTGELFF.

V gene TRBV13 combines with J gene TRBJ1-5; D uncertain. V was clipped by 7 bases and J by 5 bases, with 15 bases between them. This CDR3 comprises 14 residues. Germline V gene lookup returns CDR1 PRHDT and CDR2 FYEKMQ (reference sequence). The DNA of the CDR3 is TGTGCCAGCACTAACCGGGGTTCGGATCAGCCCCAGCATTTT. Amino acids: CASTNRGSDQPQHF.

The chain carries TRBV5-1 and TRBJ2-1; perhaps TRBD2 as D (6 bases). Germline V gives CDR1 SGHRS, CDR2 YFSETQ. The V end lost 0 bases, the J end lost 0 bases, and 10 bases lay between the germline ends. The CDR3 is made up of 16 amino acids. Here the CDR3 DNA reads TGCGCCAGCAGCTTGGGCGGGATCAGCTCCTACAATGAGCAGTTCTTC. Its protein product is CASSLGGISSYNEQFF.

This clone was seen a single time. This chain joins TRBV30 and TRBJ2-2; 11 nucleotides align to TRBD2. Germline loops: CDR1 GTSNPN, CDR2 SVGIG (reference sequence). After removal of 3 bases from V and 3 bases from J, the junction contained 3 bases not matched to a gene. The CDR3 runs to 15 residues. CDR3 residues: CAWRRTSGYTGELFF. The CDR3 DNA reads as TGTGCCTGGAGAAGGACTAGCGGGTACACCGGGGAGCTGTTTTTT.

The V gene is TRBV7-9, the J gene TRBJ2-1, with a tentative D call TRBD2 (5 bases). The CDR3 sequence is 16 residues long. Germline CDR1 is SEHNR and CDR2 is FQNEAQ (reference sequence). The V end lost 5 bases, the J end lost 0 bases, and 14 bases lay between the germline ends. Here the CDR3 DNA reads TGTGCCAGCAGCCAAAATACTAGGAGCTCCTACAATGAGCAGTTCTTC. Translating gives CASSQNTRSSYNEQFF.

The rearrangement joins TRBV19 to TRBJ2-2; 8 bases agree with TRBD2. The CDR3 covers 13 residues. Trimming removed 8 bases from V and 6 bases from J; junction bases left unmatched: 5. Germline V gene data show CDR1 as LNHDA and CDR2 as SQIVND (reference sequence). The CDR3 loop reads CASGKTSAGELFF. In DNA form, the CDR3 reads TGTGCCAGTGGGAAGACTAGCGCCGGGGAGCTGTTTTTT.

J is TRBJ2-2 and V is TRBV6-5, with a possible D match to TRBD2 (7 bases). The length of the CDR3 is 14 residues. Germline V CDR1 and CDR2: MNHEY, SVGAGI. V lost 11 bases and J 4 bases, leaving 17 bases between the germline ends. The CDR3 DNA reads as TGTGCCGGGGGGGGCGGGATGCTCACCGGGGAGCTGTTTTTT. Amino acid sequence: CAGGGGMLTGELFF.

This clone occurred once. The rearrangement joins TRBV18 to TRBJ2-7; D might be TRBD1 (5 bases). V lost 1 base and J 5 bases, leaving 15 bases between the germline ends. Germline CDR1 and CDR2: KGHSH and LQKENI. The CDR3 length is 15 residues. This chain's CDR3 is CASSPLGSKGDEQYF. Here the CDR3 DNA reads TGTGCCAGCTCACCACTTGGCTCCAAAGGGGACGAGCAGTACTTC.

This clone was picked up a small number of times. The V and J genes are TRBV5-5 and TRBJ2-7; 9 nucleotides match TRBD1. The CDR3 consists of 14 residues. J was trimmed by 5 bases and V by 4 bases; bases with no gene match: 7. CDR1 and CDR2 (germline): SGHKS, YYEKEE (reference sequence). The CDR3 is CASSPRWTGDEQYF. The CDR3, as DNA: TGTGCCAGCAGCCCGAGATGGACAGGGGACGAGCAGTACTTC.

The genes are TRBV10-2 and TRBJ1-1; D is ambiguous. Per germline, CDR1 WSHSY and CDR2 SAAADI. The CDR3 extends over 14 amino acids. CDR3 region: CALRRVGWATEAFF. CDR3 nucleotides: TGCGCATTACGGAGGGTGGGCTGGGCCACTGAAGCTTTCTTT.

V and J are TRBV5-4 and TRBJ2-5, with 7 bases lining up with TRBD2. CDR1 and CDR2 from the germline V gene are SGHNT and YYREEE (reference sequence). CDR3 length equals 16 residues. Losses at the gene ends were 0 bases for V and 5 bases for J; bases not matched to a gene: 10. The CDR3 DNA reads TGTGCCAGCAGCTTGGTAGGGGCTAGCGGTTTGGAGACCCAGTACTTC. Residues: CASSLVGASGLETQYF. Based on the CDR3 plus reference TRBV5-4 and TRBJ2-5, the full variable domain is ETGVTQSPTHLIKTRGQQVTLRCSSQSGHNTVSWYQQALGQGPQFIFQYYREEENGRGNFPPRFSGLQFPNYSSELNVNALELDDSALYLCASSLVGASGLETQYFGPGTRLLVL.

Comments on this clone: Other DNA sequences within the sample encode an identical CDR3. The rearrangement uses TRBV19 and TRBJ2-7; 12 nucleotides align to TRBD2. Looked up from germline, CDR1 is LNHDA and CDR2 is SQIVND (reference sequence). V was clipped by 1 base and J by 2 bases; unmatched bases: 0. The CDR3 runs 15 residues. Here the CDR3 DNA reads TGTGCCAGTAGTATAGGACTAGCGGGAGCCTACGAGCAGTACTTC. Translated: CASSIGLAGAYEQYF.

The chain uses TRBV19 and TRBJ2-1; 10 bases fit TRBD1. The germline V gene has CDR1 LNHDA and CDR2 SQIVND (reference sequence). The CDR3 spans 17 residues. The J segment lost 3 bases and the V segment lost 7 bases, leaving 12 bases of the junction unmatched. The CDR3 DNA reads as TGTGCCAGTAAGAGCCCTACGACAGGGGGCGGCTACAATGAGCAGTTCTTC. As protein: CASKSPTTGGGYNEQFF.

The rearrangement joins TRBV30 to TRBJ2-2, with TRBD1 as a possible D gene (6 bases). Deletions cut 2 bases from V and 0 bases from J, with 7 bases between. The CDR3 runs to 14 residues. Germline values: CDR1 GTSNPN, CDR2 SVGIG (reference sequence). The CDR3 spells CAWSKGANTGELFF. CDR3 nucleotides: TGTGCCTGGAGTAAGGGGGCGAACACCGGGGAGCTGTTTTTT.

The chain has TRBV30 and TRBJ1-2; 8 nucleotides agree with TRBD1. The CDR3 consists of 16 residues. Unmatched junction bases numbered 18, after V lost 4 bases and J lost 8 bases. Germline V lookup: CDR1 GTSNPN, CDR2 SVGIG (reference sequence). CDR3 residues: CAWNMDREPPWGGYTF. CDR3 DNA sequence: TGTGCCTGGAATATGGACAGGGAACCCCCTTGGGGCGGCTACACCTTC. Variable domain in full (rest from reference TRBV30 and TRBJ1-2): SQTIHQWPATLVQPVGSPLSLECTVEGTSNPNLYWYRQAAGRGLQLLFYSVGIGQISSEVPQNLSASRPQDRQFILSSKKLLLSDSGFYLCAWNMDREPPWGGYTFGSGTRLTVV.

The rearrangement links TRBV5-1 to TRBJ1-1, with 7 bases lining up with TRBD1. The junction had 3 bases not matched to a gene; V was cut back by 0 bases and J by 4 bases. CDR3 length equals 14 residues. Germline assignment: CDR1 SGHRS and CDR2 YFSETQ. The CDR3: CASSLEQGGTEAFF. CDR3 nucleotides: TGCGCCAGCAGCTTGGAGCAGGGGGGCACTGAAGCTTTCTTT.

This chain links TRBV4-1 with TRBJ2-7, with 10 bases that match TRBD2. CDR1 MGHRA and CDR2 YSYEKL come from the germline V gene. Unmatched junction bases numbered 4, after V lost 3 bases and J lost 2 bases. There are 15 residues in the CDR3. CDR3 protein: CASSQGTSDTYEQYF. CDR3 DNA: TGCGCCAGCAGCCAGGGGACTAGCGATACCTACGAGCAGTACTTC.

This clone has only one observation. This chain links TRBV2 with TRBJ2-5, with a tentative D call TRBD2 (6 bases). V lost 0 bases, J lost 7 bases, and 9 bases lay in between. The CDR3 spans 13 residues. The germline gives CDR1 SNHLY, CDR2 FYNNEI. The CDR3 sequence: CASSEAREATQYF. CDR3 DNA: TGTGCCAGCAGTGAAGCGAGGGAGGCGACCCAGTACTTC.

V gene TRBV4-1 combines with J gene TRBJ2-2; 7 bases match TRBD2. CDR3 size: 16 residues. Germline CDR1 and CDR2: MGHRA and YSYEKL. Trimming removed 0 bases from V and 5 bases from J; junction bases left unmatched: 6. The DNA for the CDR3 is TGCGCCAGCAGCCAAGATCCCGGGGGAGGGACCGGGGAGCTGTTTTTT. Its protein is CASSQDPGGGTGELFF.

The genes are TRBV5-1 and TRBJ2-5; TRBD2 matches 15 bases. This CDR3 comprises 16 residues. Germline assignment: CDR1 SGHRS and CDR2 YFSETQ. The V and J ends lost 4 bases and 2 bases, in that order; junction bases with no gene match: 3. CDR3 amino acids: CASSAGLAGGQETQYF. In DNA, the CDR3 is TGCGCCAGCAGCGCAGGACTAGCGGGAGGGCAAGAGACCCAGTACTTC.

The chain uses TRBV19 and TRBJ1-1; 7 nucleotides line up with TRBD1. The CDR3 is 13 residues long. Trimming cost V 5 bases and J 7 bases; bases outside gene matches: 7. Germline V gene lookup returns CDR1 LNHDA and CDR2 SQIVND (reference sequence). The CDR3 sequence: CASSPTGAGEAFF. DNA for the CDR3: TGTGCCAGTAGTCCTACAGGGGCGGGTGAAGCTTTCTTT.

The CDR3 spells CASAKGVAQNYEQYF. CDR3 DNA: TGTGCCAGCGCGAAGGGGGTGGCACAGAACTACGAGCAGTACTTC. This chain links TRBV6-6 with TRBJ2-7; D is possibly TRBD1 (6 bases). This CDR3 region has 15 residues. The germline gives CDR1 MNHNY, CDR2 SVGAGI (reference sequence). Trimming left V 8 bases short and J 3 bases short, with 20 bases between.